What follows is one T cell receptor (beta chain) and its context. Its matching antigen is unknown. The CDR3 runs to 15 residues. Germline CDR1 reads GTSNPN; CDR2 reads SVGIG (reference sequence). V was clipped by 4 bases and J by 2 bases; unmatched bases: 5. This record belongs to a study of T cell responses to AZD1222 COVID-19 vaccine. Study in general: Second-dose recipients at about 4 or about 12 weeks were treated as one pooled group.

Repertoires were generated with immunoSEQ multiplex PCR, while TCRdb's copy carries only in-frame clones and drops some. In the table there are roughly 100,000 clones, about 90% of which are singletons. Study results and caveats: The study sampled repertoires only after the peak T cell response. Among vaccine-associated CD4 TCRs, coverage spanned spike, with dominance at 160-218 and 743-854.

This chain connects TRBV30 to TRBJ2-2, with 9 bases aligning to TRBD2. The sequenced sample was peripheral blood, obtained on day 0 of AZD1222 vaccination. The TCR comes from an adult in good health. The CDR3 protein is CAWTGLADNTGELFF. The CDR3 coding sequence is TGTGCCTGGACGGGACTAGCTGATAACACCGGGGAGCTGTTTTTT.